This TCR beta chain comes out of a study of blood T cells in healthy people across ages. On this clonotype: Its antigen remains unknown.

Study-level findings and limits: Age advanced and TCR beta diversity per million T cells fell, roughly linearly.

V was cut by 8 bases and J by 4 bases, with 8 bases left in between. Germline CDR1 reads ENHRY; CDR2 reads SYGVKD. The CDR3 spans 11 residues. The authors ran a second PCR of about 7 to 12 cycles using a sample-barcoded 5' primer and a J-beta primer mix. TCRdb recomputed calls from the 5' RACE reads with MiXCR, one row per CDR3 protein. The repertoire consists of some 1,800,000 distinct CDR3 sequences, with approximately 39% occurring once and the leading ten covering roughly 24%. V usage is TRBV10-3 and J usage is TRBJ1-1, with a weak D call TRBD1 (6 bases). Material for sequencing was blood. This sequence originates from a human donor in good health. DNA for the CDR3: TGTGCCATCTCAGGGGTCACTGAAGCTTTCTTT. It encodes CAISGVTEAFF.